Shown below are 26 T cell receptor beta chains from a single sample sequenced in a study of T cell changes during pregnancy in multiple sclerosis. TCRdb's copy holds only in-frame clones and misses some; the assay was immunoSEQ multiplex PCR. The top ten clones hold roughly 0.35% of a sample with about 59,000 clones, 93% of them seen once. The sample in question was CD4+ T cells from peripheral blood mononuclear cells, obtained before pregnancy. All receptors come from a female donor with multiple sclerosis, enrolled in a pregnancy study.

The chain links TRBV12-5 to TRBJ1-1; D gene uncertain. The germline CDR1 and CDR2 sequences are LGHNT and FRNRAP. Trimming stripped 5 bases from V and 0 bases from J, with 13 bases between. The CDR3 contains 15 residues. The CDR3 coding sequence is TGTGCTAGTGGTCCCCAGACACCGATGAACACTGAAGCTTTCTTT. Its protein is CASGPQTPMNTEAFF.

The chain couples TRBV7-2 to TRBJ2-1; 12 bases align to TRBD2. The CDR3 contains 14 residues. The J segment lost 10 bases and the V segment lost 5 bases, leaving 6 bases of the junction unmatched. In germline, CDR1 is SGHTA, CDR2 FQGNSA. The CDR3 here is CASSRLAGESEQFF. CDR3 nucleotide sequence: TGTGCCAGCAGCCGACTAGCGGGAGAATCGGAGCAGTTCTTC.

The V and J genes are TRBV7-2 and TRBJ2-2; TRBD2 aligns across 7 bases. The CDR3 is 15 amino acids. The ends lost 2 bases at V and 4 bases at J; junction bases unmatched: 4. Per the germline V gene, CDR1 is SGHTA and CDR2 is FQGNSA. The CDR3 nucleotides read TGTGCCAGCAGCTTAAGCGGGACTGTCACCGGGGAGCTGTTTTTT. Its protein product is CASSLSGTVTGELFF. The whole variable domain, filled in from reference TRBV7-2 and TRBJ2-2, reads GAGVSQSPSNKVTEKGKDVELRCDPISGHTALYWYRQSLGQGLEFLIYFQGNSAPDKSGLPSDRFSAERTGGSVSTLTIQRTQQEDSAVYLCASSLSGTVTGELFFGEGSRLTVL.

CDR3 bases: TGTGCCTGGAGTGTACGACAAGGAAGTGTTTGGCAACAGTACTTC. Translation gives CAWSVRQGSVWQQYF. The V gene is TRBV30, the J gene TRBJ2-7; D call uncertain. The CDR3 loop spans 15 amino acids. CDR1 and CDR2 (germline): GTSNPN, SVGIG (reference sequence). V was clipped by 0 bases and J by 10 bases, with 22 bases between them.

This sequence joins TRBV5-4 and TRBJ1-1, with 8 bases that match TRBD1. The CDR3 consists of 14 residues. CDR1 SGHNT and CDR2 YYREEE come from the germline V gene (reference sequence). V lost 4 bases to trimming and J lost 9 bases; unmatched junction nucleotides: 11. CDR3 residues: CASSGQGGFQQAFF. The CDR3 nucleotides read TGTGCCAGCAGCGGACAGGGCGGATTCCAGCAAGCTTTCTTT.

CDR3 DNA: TGTGCCAGCTCACTAGCGGGATACTCCTACGAGCAGTACTTC. Encoded protein: CASSLAGYSYEQYF. The chain has TRBV18 and TRBJ2-7; 8 bases fit TRBD2. With 4 bases clipped from V and 0 bases from J, the junction kept 2 bases outside the gene matches. This CDR3 spans 14 amino acids. In germline, CDR1 is KGHSH, CDR2 LQKENI. The full variable domain, with the rest looked up from reference TRBV18 and TRBJ2-7, is NAGVMQNPRHLVRRRGQEARLRCSPMKGHSHVYWYRQLPEEGLKFMVYLQKENIIDESGMPKERFSAEFPKEGPSILRIQQVVRGDSAAYFCASSLAGYSYEQYFGPGTRLTVT.

The CDR3 DNA follows: TGTGCCAGCAGTCGAGCGGGAGGGGTCATGGGAGAGCAGTACTTC. This sequence encodes CASSRAGGVMGEQYF. The V and J genes are TRBV6-1 and TRBJ2-7; 10 nucleotides align to TRBD2. In germline, CDR1 is MNHNS, CDR2 SASEGT. The V and J ends lost 5 bases and 7 bases, in that order; junction bases with no gene match: 11. The CDR3 has 15 residues.

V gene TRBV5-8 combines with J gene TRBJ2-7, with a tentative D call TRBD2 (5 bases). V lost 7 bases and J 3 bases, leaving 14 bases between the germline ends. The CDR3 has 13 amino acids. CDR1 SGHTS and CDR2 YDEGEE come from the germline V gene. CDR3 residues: CASRTEGSYEQYF. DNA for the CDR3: TGTGCCAGCCGGACCGAGGGTAGCTACGAGCAGTACTTC.

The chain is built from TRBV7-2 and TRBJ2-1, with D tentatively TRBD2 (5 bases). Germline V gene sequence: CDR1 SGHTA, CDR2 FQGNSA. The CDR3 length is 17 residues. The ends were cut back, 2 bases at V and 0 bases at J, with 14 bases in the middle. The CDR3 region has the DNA TGTGCCAGCAGCTTATCCGGCCCGGGGAGCTCCTACAATGAGCAGTTCTTC. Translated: CASSLSGPGSSYNEQFF.

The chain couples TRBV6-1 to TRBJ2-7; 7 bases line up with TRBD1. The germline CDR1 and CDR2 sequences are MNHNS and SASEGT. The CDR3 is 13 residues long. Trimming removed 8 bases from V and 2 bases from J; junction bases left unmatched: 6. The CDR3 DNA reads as TGTGCCAGCCTGGGACAGAGAACCTACGAGCAGTACTTC. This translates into CASLGQRTYEQYF.

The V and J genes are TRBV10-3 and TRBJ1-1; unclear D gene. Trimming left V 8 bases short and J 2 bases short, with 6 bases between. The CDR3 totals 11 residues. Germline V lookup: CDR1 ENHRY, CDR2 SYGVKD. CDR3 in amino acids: CAIRSNTEAFF. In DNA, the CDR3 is TGTGCCATCCGGTCCAACACTGAAGCTTTCTTT.

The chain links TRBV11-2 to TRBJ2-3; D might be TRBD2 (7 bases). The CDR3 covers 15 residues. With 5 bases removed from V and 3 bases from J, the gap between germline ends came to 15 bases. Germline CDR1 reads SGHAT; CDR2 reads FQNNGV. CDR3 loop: CASSPWGGETDTQYF. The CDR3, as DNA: TGTGCCAGCAGCCCTTGGGGGGGCGAGACAGATACGCAGTATTTT.

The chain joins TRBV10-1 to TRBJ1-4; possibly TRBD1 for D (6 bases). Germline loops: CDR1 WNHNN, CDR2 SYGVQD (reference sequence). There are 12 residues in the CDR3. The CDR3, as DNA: TGCTTACCGGGGGGCCATAATGAAAAACTGTTTTTT. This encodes CLPGGHNEKLFF.

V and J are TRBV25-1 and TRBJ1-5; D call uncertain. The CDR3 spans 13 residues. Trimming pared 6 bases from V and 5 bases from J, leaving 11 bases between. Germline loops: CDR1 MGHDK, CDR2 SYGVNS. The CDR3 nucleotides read TGTGCCAGCAGCGCGGCCGGGGATCAGCCCCAGCATTTT. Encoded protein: CASSAAGDQPQHF.

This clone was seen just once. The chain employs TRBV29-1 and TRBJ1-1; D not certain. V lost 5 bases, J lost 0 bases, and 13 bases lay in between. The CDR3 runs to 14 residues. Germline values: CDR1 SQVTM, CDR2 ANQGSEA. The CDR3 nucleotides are TGCAGCGTTCACATCCAGGCGATGAACACTGAAGCTTTCTTT. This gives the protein CSVHIQAMNTEAFF.

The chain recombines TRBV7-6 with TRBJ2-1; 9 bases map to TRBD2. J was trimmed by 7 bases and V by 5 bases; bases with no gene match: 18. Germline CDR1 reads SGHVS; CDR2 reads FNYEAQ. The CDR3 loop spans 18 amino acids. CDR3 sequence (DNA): TGTGCCAGCAGCCTAAGAGAAGGGCTAGCGGGACCCGGGAATGAGCAGTTCTTC. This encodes CASSLREGLAGPGNEQFF.

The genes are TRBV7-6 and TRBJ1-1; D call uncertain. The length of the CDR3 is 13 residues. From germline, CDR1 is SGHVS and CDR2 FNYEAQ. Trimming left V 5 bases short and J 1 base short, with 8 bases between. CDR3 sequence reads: CASSLRGNTEAFF. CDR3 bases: TGTGCCAGCAGCCTCCGGGGGAACACTGAAGCTTTCTTT.

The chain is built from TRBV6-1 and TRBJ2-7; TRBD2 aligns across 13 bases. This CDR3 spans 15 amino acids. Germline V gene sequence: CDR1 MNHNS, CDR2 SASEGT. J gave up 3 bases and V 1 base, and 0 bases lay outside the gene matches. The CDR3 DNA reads TGTGCCAGCAGTGAAGGACTAGCGGGAGGCTACGAGCAGTACTTC. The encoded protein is CASSEGLAGGYEQYF.

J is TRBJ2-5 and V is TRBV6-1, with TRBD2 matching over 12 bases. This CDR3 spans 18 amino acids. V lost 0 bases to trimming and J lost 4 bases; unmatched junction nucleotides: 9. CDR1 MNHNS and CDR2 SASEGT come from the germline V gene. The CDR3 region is CASSEARLAGGYGETQYF. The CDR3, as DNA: TGTGCCAGCAGTGAAGCGCGTCTAGCGGGAGGGTATGGAGAGACCCAGTACTTC.

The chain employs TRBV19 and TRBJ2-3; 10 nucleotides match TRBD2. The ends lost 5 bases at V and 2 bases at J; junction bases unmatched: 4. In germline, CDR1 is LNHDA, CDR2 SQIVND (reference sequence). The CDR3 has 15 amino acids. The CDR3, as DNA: TGTGCCAGTAGTGCGGGACTAGCGTCCACAGATACGCAGTATTTT. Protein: CASSAGLASTDTQYF.

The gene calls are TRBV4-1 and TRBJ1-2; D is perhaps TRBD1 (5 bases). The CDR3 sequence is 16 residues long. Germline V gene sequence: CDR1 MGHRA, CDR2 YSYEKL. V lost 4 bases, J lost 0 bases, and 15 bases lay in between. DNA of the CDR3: TGCGCCAGCAGCCCTATCCCGGGGGATACTAACTATGGCTACACCTTC. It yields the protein CASSPIPGDTNYGYTF.

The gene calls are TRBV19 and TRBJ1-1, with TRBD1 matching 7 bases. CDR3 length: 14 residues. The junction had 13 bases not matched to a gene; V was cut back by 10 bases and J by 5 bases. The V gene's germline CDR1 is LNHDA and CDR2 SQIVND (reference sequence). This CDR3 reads CATKERQGETEAFF. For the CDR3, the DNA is TGTGCCACCAAAGAGAGACAGGGAGAAACTGAAGCTTTCTTT.

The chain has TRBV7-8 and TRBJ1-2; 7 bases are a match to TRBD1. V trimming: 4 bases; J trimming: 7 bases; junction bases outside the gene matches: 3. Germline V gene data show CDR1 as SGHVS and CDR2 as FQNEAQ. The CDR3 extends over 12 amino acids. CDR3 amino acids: CASSSTGSGYTF. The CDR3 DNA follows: TGTGCCAGCAGCTCGACAGGGTCTGGCTACACCTTC.

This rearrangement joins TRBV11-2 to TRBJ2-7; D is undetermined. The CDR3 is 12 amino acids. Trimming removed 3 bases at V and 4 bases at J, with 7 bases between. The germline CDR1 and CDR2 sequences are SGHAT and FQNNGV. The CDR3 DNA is TGTGCCAGCAGCTTCCCGACTTACGAGCAGTACTTC. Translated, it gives CASSFPTYEQYF.

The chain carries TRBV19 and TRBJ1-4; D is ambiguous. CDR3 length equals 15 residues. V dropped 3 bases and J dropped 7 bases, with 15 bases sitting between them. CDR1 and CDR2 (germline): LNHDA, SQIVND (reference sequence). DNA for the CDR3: TGTGCCAGTAGTATCCGACGGGAACGTCGTGAAAAACTGTTTTTT. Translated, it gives CASSIRRERREKLFF.

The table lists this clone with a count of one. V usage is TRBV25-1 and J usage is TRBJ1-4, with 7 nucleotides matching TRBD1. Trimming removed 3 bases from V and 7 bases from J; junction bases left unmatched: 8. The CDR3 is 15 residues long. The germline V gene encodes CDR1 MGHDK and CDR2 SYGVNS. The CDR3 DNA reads TGTGCCAGCAGTGATTACAGGGGACTGGGTGAAAAACTGTTTTTT. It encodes CASSDYRGLGEKLFF.